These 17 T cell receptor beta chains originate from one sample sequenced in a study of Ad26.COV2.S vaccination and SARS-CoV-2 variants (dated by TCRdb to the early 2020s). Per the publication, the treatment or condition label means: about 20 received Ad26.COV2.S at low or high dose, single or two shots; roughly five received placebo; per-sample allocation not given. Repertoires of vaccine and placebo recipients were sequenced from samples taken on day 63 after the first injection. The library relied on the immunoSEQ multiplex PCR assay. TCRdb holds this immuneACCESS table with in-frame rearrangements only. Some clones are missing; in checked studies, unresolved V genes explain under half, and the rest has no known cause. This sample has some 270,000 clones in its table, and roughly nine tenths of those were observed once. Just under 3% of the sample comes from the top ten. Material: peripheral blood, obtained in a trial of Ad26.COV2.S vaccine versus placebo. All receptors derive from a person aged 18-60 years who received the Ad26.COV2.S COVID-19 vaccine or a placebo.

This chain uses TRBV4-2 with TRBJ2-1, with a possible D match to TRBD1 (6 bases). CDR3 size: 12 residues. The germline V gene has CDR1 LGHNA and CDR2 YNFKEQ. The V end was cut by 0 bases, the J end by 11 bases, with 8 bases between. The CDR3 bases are TGTGCCAGCAGCCAAGAGGGGACAAAGCAGTTCTTC. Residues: CASSQEGTKQFF.

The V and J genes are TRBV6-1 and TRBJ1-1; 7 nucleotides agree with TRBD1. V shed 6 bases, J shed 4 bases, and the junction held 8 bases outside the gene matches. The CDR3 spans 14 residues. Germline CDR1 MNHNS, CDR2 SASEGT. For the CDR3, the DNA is TGTGCCAGCAGACGACAGGGTTCGGGCACTGAAGCTTTCTTT. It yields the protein CASRRQGSGTEAFF.

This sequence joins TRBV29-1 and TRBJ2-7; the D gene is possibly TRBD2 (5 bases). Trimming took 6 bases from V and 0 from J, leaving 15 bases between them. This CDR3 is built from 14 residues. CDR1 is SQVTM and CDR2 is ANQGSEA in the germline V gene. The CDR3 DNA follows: TGCAGCGTGTCTGACCGGGAACCCTCCTACGAGCAGTACTTC. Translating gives CSVSDREPSYEQYF.

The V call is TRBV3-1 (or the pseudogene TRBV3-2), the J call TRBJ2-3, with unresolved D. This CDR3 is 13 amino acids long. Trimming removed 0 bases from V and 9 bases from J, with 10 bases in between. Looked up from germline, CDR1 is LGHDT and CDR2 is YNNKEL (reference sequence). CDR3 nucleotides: TGTGCCAGCAGCCAAGATCCCCCCGGGACGCAGTATTTT. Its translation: CASSQDPPGTQYF.

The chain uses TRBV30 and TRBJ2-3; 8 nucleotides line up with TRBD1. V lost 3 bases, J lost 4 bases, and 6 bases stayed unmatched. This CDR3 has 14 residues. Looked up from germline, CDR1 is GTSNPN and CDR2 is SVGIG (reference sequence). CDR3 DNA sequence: TGTGCCTGGAGACAGCAGGGGGCTGCAGATACGCAGTATTTT. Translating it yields CAWRQQGAADTQYF.

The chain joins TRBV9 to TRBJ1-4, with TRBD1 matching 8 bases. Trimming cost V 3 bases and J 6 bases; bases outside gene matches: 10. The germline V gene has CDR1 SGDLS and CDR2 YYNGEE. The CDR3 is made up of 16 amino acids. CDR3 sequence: CASSDTPGTGDEKLFF. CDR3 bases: TGTGCCAGCAGCGACACCCCCGGGACAGGAGATGAAAAACTGTTTTTT.

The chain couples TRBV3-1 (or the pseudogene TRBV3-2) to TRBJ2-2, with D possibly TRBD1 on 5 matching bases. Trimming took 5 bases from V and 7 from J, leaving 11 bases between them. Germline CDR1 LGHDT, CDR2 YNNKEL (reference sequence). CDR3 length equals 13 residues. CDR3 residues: CASSDRTFGELFF. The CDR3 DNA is TGTGCCAGCAGCGACCGGACATTCGGGGAGCTGTTTTTT.

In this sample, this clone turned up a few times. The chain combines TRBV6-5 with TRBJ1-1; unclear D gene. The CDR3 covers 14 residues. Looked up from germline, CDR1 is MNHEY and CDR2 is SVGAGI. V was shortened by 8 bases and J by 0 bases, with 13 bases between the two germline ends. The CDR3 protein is CASSGREMNTEAFF. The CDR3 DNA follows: TGTGCCAGCTCAGGCCGTGAAATGAACACTGAAGCTTTCTTT.

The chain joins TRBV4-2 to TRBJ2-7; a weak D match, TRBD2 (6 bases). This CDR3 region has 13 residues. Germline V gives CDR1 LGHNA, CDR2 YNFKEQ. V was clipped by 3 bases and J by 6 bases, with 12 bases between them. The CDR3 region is CASSQETSGEQYF. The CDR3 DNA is TGTGCCAGCAGCCAGGAGACTAGTGGCGAGCAGTACTTC.

CDR3 protein: CASSPAPEGNYGYTF. Written as DNA, the CDR3 is TGTGCCAGCAGTCCGGCCCCCGAGGGGAACTATGGCTACACCTTC. The gene calls are TRBV6-4 and TRBJ1-2, with D possibly being TRBD1 (5 bases). The CDR3 spans 15 residues. Germline CDR1 is MRHNA and CDR2 is SNTAGT. V was shortened by 5 bases and J by 2 bases, with 15 bases between the two germline ends.

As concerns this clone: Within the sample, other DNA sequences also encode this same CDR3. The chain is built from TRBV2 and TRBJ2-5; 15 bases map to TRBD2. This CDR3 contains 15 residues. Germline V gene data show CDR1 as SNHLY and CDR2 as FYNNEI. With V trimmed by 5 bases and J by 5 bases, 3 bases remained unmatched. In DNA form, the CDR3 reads TGTGCCAGCAGTAGGACTAGCGGGAGGGGGGAGACCCAGTACTTC. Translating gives CASSRTSGRGETQYF.

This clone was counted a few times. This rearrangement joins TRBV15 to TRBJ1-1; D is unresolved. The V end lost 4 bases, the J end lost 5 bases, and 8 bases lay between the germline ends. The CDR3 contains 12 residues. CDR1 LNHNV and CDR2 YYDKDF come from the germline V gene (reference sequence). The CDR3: CATSKGRTEAFF. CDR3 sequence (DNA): TGTGCCACCAGCAAGGGTCGGACTGAAGCTTTCTTT. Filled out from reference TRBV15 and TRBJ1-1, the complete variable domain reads DAMVIQNPRYQVTQFGKPVTLSCSQTLNHNVMYWYQQKSSQAPKLLFHYYDKDFNNEADTPDNFQSRRPNTSFCFLDIRSPGLGDTAMYLCATSKGRTEAFFGQGTRLTVV.

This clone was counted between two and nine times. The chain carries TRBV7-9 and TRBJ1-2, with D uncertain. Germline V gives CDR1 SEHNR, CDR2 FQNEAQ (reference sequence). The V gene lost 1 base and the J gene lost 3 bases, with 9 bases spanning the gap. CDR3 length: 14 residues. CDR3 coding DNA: TGTGCCAGCAGCTTAGAGTGGGGAGACTATGGCTACACCTTC. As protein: CASSLEWGDYGYTF.

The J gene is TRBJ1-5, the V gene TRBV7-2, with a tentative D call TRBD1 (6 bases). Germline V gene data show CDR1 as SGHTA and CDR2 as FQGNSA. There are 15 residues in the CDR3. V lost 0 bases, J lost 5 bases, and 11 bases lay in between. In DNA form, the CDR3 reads TGTGCCAGCAGCTTAGCCAGGGGAGTTGATCAGCCCCAGCATTTT. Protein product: CASSLARGVDQPQHF.

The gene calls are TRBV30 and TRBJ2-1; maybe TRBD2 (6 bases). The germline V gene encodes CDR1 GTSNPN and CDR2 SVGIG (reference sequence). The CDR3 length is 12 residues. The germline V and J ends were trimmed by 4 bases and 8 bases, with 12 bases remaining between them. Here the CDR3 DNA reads TGTGCCTGGAACGCGGGGCCCCATGAGCAGTTCTTC. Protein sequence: CAWNAGPHEQFF.

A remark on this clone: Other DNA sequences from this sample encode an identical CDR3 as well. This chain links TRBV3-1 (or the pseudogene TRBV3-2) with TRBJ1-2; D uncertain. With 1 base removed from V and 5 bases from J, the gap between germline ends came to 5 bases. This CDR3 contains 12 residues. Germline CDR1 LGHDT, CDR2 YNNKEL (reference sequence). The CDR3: CASSQGYYGYTF. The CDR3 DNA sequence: TGTGCCAGCAGCCAAGGTTATTATGGCTACACCTTC.

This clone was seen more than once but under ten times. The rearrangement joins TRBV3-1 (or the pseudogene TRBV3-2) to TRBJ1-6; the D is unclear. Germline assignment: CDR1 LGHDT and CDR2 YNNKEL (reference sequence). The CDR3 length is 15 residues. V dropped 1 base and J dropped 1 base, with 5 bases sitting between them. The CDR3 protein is CASSQAESYNSPLHF. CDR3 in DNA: TGTGCCAGCAGCCAAGCTGAATCCTATAATTCACCCCTCCACTTT.